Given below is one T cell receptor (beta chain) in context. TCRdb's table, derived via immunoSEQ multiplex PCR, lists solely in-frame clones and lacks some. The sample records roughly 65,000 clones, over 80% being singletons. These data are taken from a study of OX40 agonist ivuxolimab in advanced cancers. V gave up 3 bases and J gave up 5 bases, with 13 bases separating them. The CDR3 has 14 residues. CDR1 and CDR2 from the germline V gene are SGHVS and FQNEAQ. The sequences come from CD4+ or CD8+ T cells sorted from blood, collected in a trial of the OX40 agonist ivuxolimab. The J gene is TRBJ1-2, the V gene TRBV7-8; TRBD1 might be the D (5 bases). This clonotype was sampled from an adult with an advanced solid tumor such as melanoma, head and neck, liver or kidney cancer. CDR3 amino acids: CASSFSGREYGYTF. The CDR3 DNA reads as TGTGCCAGCAGCTTCTCGGGGCGTGAGTATGGCTACACCTTC.